This TCR beta chain stems from a study of blood T cell repertoires in COVID-19. In the study overall: Collection of acute and convalescent COVID-19 samples took place in the United States, Italy and Spain. Nucleic acid was either cDNA or gDNA, and it came from T cells, B-cell-depleted T cells, or PBMCs.

Looked up from germline, CDR1 is LNHDA and CDR2 is SQIVND (reference sequence). The ends were cut back, 6 bases at V and 5 bases at J, with 16 bases in the middle. The CDR3 spans 15 residues. Under the authors' procedure: Amplified reference gene primers provided the basis for estimating nucleated cell counts. Produced via immunoSEQ multiplex PCR; TCRdb's table is partial and in-frame only. V and J calls and clone size come straight from that table; D and trimming were deduced from the DNA. Among roughly 73,000 clones listed, nearly 90% were seen once. The sample comprised peripheral blood. The chain uses TRBV19 and TRBJ2-2; D is possibly TRBD2 (6 bases). The clonotype was recovered from a man aged 70 or older with active or convalescent COVID-19. The CDR3 bases are TGTGCCAGTAGGACGTACGGGAGTATAACCGGGGAGCTGTTTTTT. Translation gives CASRTYGSITGELFF.